The T cell receptor (beta chain) under discussion was sequenced for a study of blood T cells in healthy people across ages. V was clipped by 7 bases and J by 4 bases, with 14 bases between them. CDR3 length: 15 amino acids. The V gene's germline CDR1 is MNHEY and CDR2 SVGEGT. On this clonotype itself: Its antigen remains unknown.

Next came a second PCR, run for about 6 to 11 cycles, which used a sample-barcoded 5' primer along with a J-beta primer mix. TCRdb ran MiXCR on the 5' RACE reads and lists one entry per CDR3 protein. The sample shows 1 million to 1.2 million distinct CDR3 sequences, roughly two fifths of them seen only once. The study, taken as a whole, reports: From one million sequenced T cells, diversity estimates were lower bounds. Diversity was higher, and naive CD4+ cells more numerous, in long-lived donors than in aged donors.

This receptor was identified in a man aged 18 to 30 in good health. The sequencing sample was made of blood. The V and J genes are TRBV6-2 or TRBV6-3 and TRBJ2-6; unclear D gene. CDR3 protein: CASTNTMHGANVLTF. The CDR3 DNA reads as TGTGCCAGCACCAACACCATGCACGGGGCCAACGTCCTGACTTTC.